These 21 T cell receptor beta chains originate from one sample sequenced in a study of sequential checkpoint blockade in melanoma. Treatment given: randomized to nivolumab then ipilimumab (arm A) or the reverse (arm B). Libraries were prepared by immunoSEQ multiplex PCR; TCRdb keeps only in-frame clonotypes and omits some of them. The data show about 18,000 clones, 65% to 75% seen once. The sample in question was tumor tissue (inferred from file names), obtained from a patient given nivolumab and ipilimumab in sequence. Every receptor here comes from a human donor with melanoma.

This sequence joins TRBV5-1 and TRBJ2-7; D may correspond to TRBD1 or TRBD2 (5 bases each). CDR3 length equals 15 residues. The V gene's germline CDR1 is SGHRS and CDR2 YFSETQ. Between the trimmed V and J ends, which lost 0 bases and 5 bases, there was a span of 15 bases. The CDR3 sequence: CASSLVGDGQDEQYF. The CDR3 DNA reads TGCGCCAGCAGCTTGGTGGGGGACGGTCAAGACGAGCAGTACTTC. Using reference TRBV5-1 and TRBJ2-7 for the parts outside the CDR3, the full variable domain is KAGVTQTPRYLIKTRGQQVTLSCSPISGHRSVSWYQQTPGQGLQFLFEYFSETQRNKGNFPGRFSGRQFSNSRSEMNVSTLELGDSALYLCASSLVGDGQDEQYFGPGTRLTVT.

J is TRBJ1-6 and V is TRBV6-9; D perhaps matches TRBD1 (5 bases). Trimming took off 7 bases at V and 7 bases at J, with 17 bases between the two ends. The CDR3 spans 15 residues. Germline CDR1 MNHGY, CDR2 SVAAGI. This CDR3 reads CASINGDSRNSPLHF. The CDR3 DNA is TGTGCCAGCATAAATGGCGACAGCCGGAATTCACCCCTCCACTTT.

The rearrangement links TRBV18 to TRBJ2-5, with 8 bases matching TRBD2. CDR1 and CDR2 from the germline V gene are KGHSH and LQKENI. This CDR3 spans 14 amino acids. The ends lost 3 bases at V and 3 bases at J; junction bases unmatched: 3. CDR3 region: CASSPGRGEETQYF. In nucleotides, the CDR3 is TGTGCCAGCTCACCGGGGCGGGGGGAAGAGACCCAGTACTTC.

The chain recombines TRBV18 with TRBJ2-5, with 9 nucleotides matching TRBD2. The germline V gene has CDR1 KGHSH and CDR2 LQKENI. V trimming: 3 bases; J trimming: 3 bases; junction bases outside the gene matches: 5. This CDR3 contains 15 residues. This CDR3 is CASSPFSSGEETQYF. As DNA, the CDR3 is TGTGCCAGCTCACCTTTCTCTAGCGGGGAAGAGACCCAGTACTTC.

The genes are TRBV9 and TRBJ2-7; D ambiguous. The ends were cut back, 6 bases at V and 0 bases at J, with 10 bases in the middle. Per the germline V gene, CDR1 is SGDLS and CDR2 is YYNGEE. The CDR3 has 13 amino acids. Here the CDR3 reads CASTFGSSYEQYF. CDR3 DNA sequence: TGTGCCAGCACTTTTGGTTCCTCCTACGAGCAGTACTTC.

The rearrangement links TRBV18 to TRBJ2-1; maybe TRBD2 (7 bases). Germline assignment: CDR1 KGHSH and CDR2 LQKENI. V gave up 3 bases and J gave up 8 bases, with 11 bases separating them. CDR3 length: 13 residues. CDR3 amino acids: CASSPSGTHEQFF. The CDR3 DNA sequence: TGTGCCAGCTCACCGAGCGGGACACATGAGCAGTTCTTC.

The rearrangement uses TRBV19 and TRBJ1-4; D not certain. V was shortened by 7 bases and J by 4 bases, with 19 bases between the two germline ends. The CDR3 covers 16 residues. Germline assignment: CDR1 LNHDA and CDR2 SQIVND (reference sequence). This CDR3 is CASKNQGRRSNEKLFF. CDR3 nucleotide sequence: TGTGCCAGTAAAAATCAAGGACGCCGGAGTAATGAAAAACTGTTTTTT.

The V call is TRBV14, the J call TRBJ1-1; D unclear. The germline V and J ends were trimmed by 1 base and 5 bases, with 8 bases remaining between them. This CDR3 spans 13 amino acids. Germline CDR1 and CDR2: SGHDN and FVKESK. In DNA form, the CDR3 reads TGTGCCAGCAGCCAAGTCCGCGGGACTGAAGCTTTCTTT. Its translation: CASSQVRGTEAFF.

The CDR3 loop reads CASSFDSYGYTF. The CDR3 nucleotides are TGTGCCAGCAGTTTTGACAGTTATGGCTACACCTTC. The J gene is TRBJ1-2, the V gene TRBV28, with D perhaps TRBD1 (5 bases). The germline CDR1 and CDR2 sequences are MDHEN and SYDVKM. V shed 3 bases and J shed 5 bases, with 7 bases lying between them. The CDR3 contains 12 residues.

V and J are TRBV6-8 and TRBJ2-7; no definite D call. Germline CDR1 MNHGY, CDR2 SAAAGT. There are 12 residues in the CDR3. CDR3 coding DNA: TGTGCTTCATCGACACCAACCTACGAGCAGTACTTC. Protein product: CASSTPTYEQYF.

This chain links TRBV12-5 with TRBJ1-2; 7 bases are shared with TRBD1. The CDR3 is 13 residues long. Germline CDR1 reads LGHNT; CDR2 reads FRNRAP. The CDR3 reads CASLRGQLKGYTF. The CDR3 nucleotides are TGTGCCAGCCTCAGGGGACAGCTAAAAGGCTACACCTTC.

The V call is TRBV7-6, the J call TRBJ1-2; possible D gene TRBD1, 6 bases. Trimming took off 5 bases at V and 8 bases at J, with 21 bases between the two ends. This CDR3 spans 15 amino acids. The germline V gene has CDR1 SGHVS and CDR2 FNYEAQ. CDR3 bases: TGTGCCAGCAGCCGAGAGCCAGGGGCGTATGAAGGCTACACCTTC. Amino acids: CASSREPGAYEGYTF.

The genes are TRBV15 and TRBJ2-5, with D perhaps TRBD2 (5 bases). This CDR3 contains 14 residues. Germline lookup yields CDR1 LNHNV and CDR2 YYDKDF (reference sequence). V was trimmed by 1 base and J by 5 bases, leaving 11 bases between them. In DNA form, the CDR3 reads TGTGCCACCAGCAGAGGGGAAGCGGAGGAGACCCAGTACTTC. Protein sequence: CATSRGEAEETQYF. Using reference TRBV15 and TRBJ2-5 for the parts outside the CDR3, the full variable domain is DAMVIQNPRYQVTQFGKPVTLSCSQTLNHNVMYWYQQKSSQAPKLLFHYYDKDFNNEADTPDNFQSRRPNTSFCFLDIRSPGLGDTAMYLCATSRGEAEETQYFGPGTRLLVL.

A few counts support this clone. The chain has TRBV11-3 and TRBJ2-2, with 7 bases that match TRBD1. The V and J ends lost 5 bases and 4 bases, in that order; junction bases with no gene match: 7. Germline-derived CDR1 and CDR2 are SGHNT and YENEEA. This CDR3 spans 15 amino acids. CDR3 nucleotides: TGTGCCAGCAGCCTCGGACAGGTGACCACCGGGGAGCTGTTTTTT. As protein: CASSLGQVTTGELFF.

This clone was observed a few times. The rearrangement joins TRBV29-1 to TRBJ1-2, with D maybe TRBD1 (6 bases). The germline V gene has CDR1 SQVTM and CDR2 ANQGSEA. This CDR3 is built from 13 residues. Trimming stripped 5 bases from V and 4 bases from J, with 14 bases between. CDR3: CSVQGGRGYGYTF. CDR3 bases: TGCAGCGTTCAAGGGGGACGTGGCTATGGCTACACCTTC.

This chain connects TRBV29-1 to TRBJ2-1; perhaps TRBD1 as D (6 bases). V was shortened by 5 bases and J by 10 bases, with 15 bases between the two germline ends. Per the germline V gene, CDR1 is SQVTM and CDR2 is ANQGSEA. The CDR3 covers 12 residues. CDR3 nucleotides: TGCAGCGTTCTACAGGGATACGGGGAGCAGTTCTTC. Amino acid sequence: CSVLQGYGEQFF.

The V call is TRBV25-1, the J call TRBJ1-1; 12 bases map to TRBD1. The CDR3 runs 15 residues. Germline trimming cut 3 bases from V and 8 bases from J; bases unmatched to any gene: 7. Germline CDR1 MGHDK, CDR2 SYGVNS. CDR3 loop: CASSDVGTGGLEAFF. As DNA, the CDR3 is TGTGCCAGCAGTGACGTAGGGACAGGGGGCCTCGAAGCTTTCTTT.

The chain carries TRBV11-3 and TRBJ1-3; a possible D gene is TRBD1 (5 bases). In germline, CDR1 is SGHNT, CDR2 YENEEA. CDR3 length equals 15 residues. V lost 6 bases and J 8 bases, leaving 20 bases between the germline ends. CDR3 bases: TGTGCCAGCAGTCTGACTAGTGGGACGTCGGACACCATATATTTT. It yields the protein CASSLTSGTSDTIYF. The full variable domain, rest sourced from reference TRBV11-3 and TRBJ1-3, is EAGVVQSPRYKIIEKKQPVAFWCNPISGHNTLYWYLQNLGQGPELLIRYENEEAVDDSQLPKDRFSAERLKGVDSTLKIQPAELGDSAVYLCASSLTSGTSDTIYFGEGSWLTVV.

The gene calls are TRBV7-6 and TRBJ1-4; perhaps TRBD1 as D (5 bases). The germline gives CDR1 SGHVS, CDR2 FNYEAQ. This CDR3 region has 14 residues. Trimming left V 1 base short and J 6 bases short, with 9 bases between. CDR3 bases: TGTGCCAGCAGCTTAGGGGGCTTCGATGAAAAACTGTTTTTT. The encoded protein is CASSLGGFDEKLFF.

This clone was seen only a few times. The genes are TRBV5-1 and TRBJ1-1; 9 bases map to TRBD1. The J segment lost 1 base and the V segment lost 4 bases, leaving 2 bases of the junction unmatched. CDR3 length equals 14 residues. The germline V gene encodes CDR1 SGHRS and CDR2 YFSETQ. The CDR3 loop reads CASSPGQGNTEAFF. CDR3 nucleotides: TGCGCCAGCAGCCCGGGACAGGGGAACACTGAAGCTTTCTTT.

The rearrangement joins TRBV4-2 to TRBJ2-1; a weak D match, TRBD2 (5 bases). Trimming cost V 5 bases and J 9 bases, with 23 bases left between them. Germline V gene sequence: CDR1 LGHNA, CDR2 YNFKEQ. The CDR3 is made up of 16 amino acids. Here the CDR3 DNA reads TGTGCCAGCAGCTTAGCGCGAAAGGCGGGTCGGATTGAGCAGTTCTTC. This codes for CASSLARKAGRIEQFF.